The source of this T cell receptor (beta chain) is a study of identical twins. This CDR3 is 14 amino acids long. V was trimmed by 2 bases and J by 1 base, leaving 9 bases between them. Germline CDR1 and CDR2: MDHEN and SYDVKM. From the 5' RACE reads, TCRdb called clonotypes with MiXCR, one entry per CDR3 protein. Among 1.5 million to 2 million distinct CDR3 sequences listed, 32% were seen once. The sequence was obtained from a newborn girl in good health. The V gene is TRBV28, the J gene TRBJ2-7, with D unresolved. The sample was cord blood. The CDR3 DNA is TGTGCCAGCAGTTTAGCCGACGAGTCCTACGAGCAGTACTTC. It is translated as CASSLADESYEQYF.